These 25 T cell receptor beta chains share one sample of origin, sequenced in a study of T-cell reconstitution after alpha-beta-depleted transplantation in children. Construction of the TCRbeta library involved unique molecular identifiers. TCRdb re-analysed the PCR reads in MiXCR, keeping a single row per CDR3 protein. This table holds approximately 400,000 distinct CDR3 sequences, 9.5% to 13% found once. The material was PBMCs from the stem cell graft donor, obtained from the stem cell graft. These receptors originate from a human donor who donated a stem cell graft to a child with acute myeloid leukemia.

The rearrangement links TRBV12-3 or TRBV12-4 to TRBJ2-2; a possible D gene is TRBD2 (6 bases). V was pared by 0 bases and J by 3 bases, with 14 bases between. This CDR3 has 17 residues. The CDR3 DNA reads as TGTGCCAGCAGTTTAGCGCTTGGGGGGAGGTACACCGGGGAGCTGTTTTTT. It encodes CASSLALGGRYTGELFF.

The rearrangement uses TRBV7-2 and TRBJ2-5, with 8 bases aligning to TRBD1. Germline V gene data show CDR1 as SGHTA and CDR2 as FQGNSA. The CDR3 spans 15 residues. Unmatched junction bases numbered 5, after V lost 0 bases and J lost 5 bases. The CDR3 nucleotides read TGTGCCAGCAGCTTAGCCAGGACAGGGCGGGAGACCCAGTACTTC. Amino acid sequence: CASSLARTGRETQYF.

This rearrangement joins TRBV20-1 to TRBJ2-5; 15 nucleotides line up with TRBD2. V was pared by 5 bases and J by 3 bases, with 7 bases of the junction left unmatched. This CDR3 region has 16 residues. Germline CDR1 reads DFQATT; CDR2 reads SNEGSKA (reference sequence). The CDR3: CSAPGLAGGREETQYF. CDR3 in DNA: TGCAGTGCTCCTGGACTAGCGGGAGGGCGGGAAGAGACCCAGTACTTC.

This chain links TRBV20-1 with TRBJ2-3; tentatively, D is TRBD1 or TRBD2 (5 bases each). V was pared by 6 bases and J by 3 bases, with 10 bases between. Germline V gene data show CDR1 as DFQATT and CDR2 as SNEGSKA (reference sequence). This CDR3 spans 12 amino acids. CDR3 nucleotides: TGCAGTGCAACCGGGGCAACAGATACGCAGTATTTT. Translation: CSATGATDTQYF.

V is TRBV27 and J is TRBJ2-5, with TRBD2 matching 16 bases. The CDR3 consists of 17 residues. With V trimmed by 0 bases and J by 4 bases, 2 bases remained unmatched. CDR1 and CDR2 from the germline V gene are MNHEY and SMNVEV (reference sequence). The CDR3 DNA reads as TGTGCCAGCAGTTTATCCGGGACTAGCGGGAGGGCAGAGACCCAGTACTTC. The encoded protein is CASSLSGTSGRAETQYF.

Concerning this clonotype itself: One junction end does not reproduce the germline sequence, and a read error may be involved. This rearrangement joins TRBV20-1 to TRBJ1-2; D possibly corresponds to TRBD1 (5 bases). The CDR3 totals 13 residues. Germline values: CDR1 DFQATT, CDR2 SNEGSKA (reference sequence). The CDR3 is CSAMVGDNYGYIF. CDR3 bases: TGCAGTGCTATGGTGGGGGATAACTATGGCTACATCTTC.

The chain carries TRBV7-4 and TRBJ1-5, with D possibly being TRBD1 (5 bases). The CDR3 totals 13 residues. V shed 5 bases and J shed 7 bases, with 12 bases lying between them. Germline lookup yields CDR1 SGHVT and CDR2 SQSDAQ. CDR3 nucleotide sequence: TGTGCCAGCAGCGGCGGGGCGAGCCAGCCCCAGCATTTT. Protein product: CASSGGASQPQHF. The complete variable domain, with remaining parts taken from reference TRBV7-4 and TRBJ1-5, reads GAGVSQSPRYKVAKRGRDVALRCDSISGHVTLYWYRQTLGQGSEVLTYSQSDAQRDKSGRPSGRFSAERPERSVSTLKIQRTEQGDSAVYLCASSGGASQPQHFGDGTRLSIL.

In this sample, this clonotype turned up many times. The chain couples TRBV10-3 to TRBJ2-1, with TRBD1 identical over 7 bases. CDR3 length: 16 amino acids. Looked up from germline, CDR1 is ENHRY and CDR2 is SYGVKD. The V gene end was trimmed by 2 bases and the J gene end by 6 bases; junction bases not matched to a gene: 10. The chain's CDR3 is CAISEPRQGVGNEQFF. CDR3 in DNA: TGTGCCATCAGTGAGCCCCGACAGGGTGTGGGCAATGAGCAGTTCTTC.

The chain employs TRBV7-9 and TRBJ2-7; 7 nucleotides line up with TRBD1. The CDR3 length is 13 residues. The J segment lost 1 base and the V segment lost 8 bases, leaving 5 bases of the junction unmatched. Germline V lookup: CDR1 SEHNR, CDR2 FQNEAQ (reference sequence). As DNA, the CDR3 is TGTGCCAGCGAAGGGACAGAATCCTACGAGCAGTACTTC. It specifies CASEGTESYEQYF.

The CDR3 spells CASSIGFGVGYGYTF. CDR3 bases: TGTGCCAGCAGCATTGGGTTTGGGGTGGGCTATGGCTACACCTTC. This chain uses TRBV11-2 with TRBJ1-2, with D unresolved. The CDR3 length is 15 residues. The V end was cut by 5 bases, the J end by 4 bases, with 17 bases between. CDR1 and CDR2 from the germline V gene are SGHAT and FQNNGV. Using reference TRBV11-2 and TRBJ1-2 for the parts outside the CDR3, the full variable domain is EAGVAQSPRYKIIEKRQSVAFWCNPISGHATLYWYQQILGQGPKLLIQFQNNGVVDDSQLPKDRFSAERLKGVDSTLKIQPAKLEDSAVYLCASSIGFGVGYGYTFGSGTRLTVV.

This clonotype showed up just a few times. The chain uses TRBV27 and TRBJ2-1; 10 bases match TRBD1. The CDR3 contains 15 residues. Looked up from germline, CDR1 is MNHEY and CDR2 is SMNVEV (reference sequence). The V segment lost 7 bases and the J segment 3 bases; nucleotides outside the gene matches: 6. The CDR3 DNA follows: TGTGCCAGCACGGGAGGGACAGGGGTCTACAATGAGCAGTTCTTC. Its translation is CASTGGTGVYNEQFF.

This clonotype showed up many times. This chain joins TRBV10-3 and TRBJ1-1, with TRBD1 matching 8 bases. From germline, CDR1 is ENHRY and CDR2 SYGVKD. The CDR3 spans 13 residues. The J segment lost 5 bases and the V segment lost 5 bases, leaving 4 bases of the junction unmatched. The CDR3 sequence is CAISSGGGTEAFF. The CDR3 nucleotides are TGTGCCATCAGTTCAGGGGGCGGGACTGAAGCTTTCTTT.

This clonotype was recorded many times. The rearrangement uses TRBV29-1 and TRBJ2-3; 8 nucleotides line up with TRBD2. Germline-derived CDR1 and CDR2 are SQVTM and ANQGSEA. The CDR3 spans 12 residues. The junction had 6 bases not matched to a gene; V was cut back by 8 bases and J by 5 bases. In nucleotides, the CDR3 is TGCAGCAGTAATCTAGCGGGAGATACGCAGTATTTT. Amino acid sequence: CSSNLAGDTQYF.

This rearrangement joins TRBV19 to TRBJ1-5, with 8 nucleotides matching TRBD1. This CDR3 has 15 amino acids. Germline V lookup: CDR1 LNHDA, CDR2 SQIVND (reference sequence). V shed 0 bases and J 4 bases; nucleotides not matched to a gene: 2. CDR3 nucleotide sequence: TGTGCCAGTAGTATAGAACAGGGGGAAAATCAGCCCCAGCATTTT. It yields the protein CASSIEQGENQPQHF.

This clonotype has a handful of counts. In DNA, the CDR3 is TGTGCCAGCAGCTTGGCTGGGGGGTCGAGCTCCTACGAGCAGTACTTC. Amino acids: CASSLAGGSSSYEQYF. This rearrangement joins TRBV5-5 to TRBJ2-7; weak D call: TRBD2 (6 bases). This CDR3 is 16 amino acids long. Germline V gives CDR1 SGHKS, CDR2 YYEKEE (reference sequence). The V and J ends lost 0 bases and 0 bases respectively, with 13 bases between them.

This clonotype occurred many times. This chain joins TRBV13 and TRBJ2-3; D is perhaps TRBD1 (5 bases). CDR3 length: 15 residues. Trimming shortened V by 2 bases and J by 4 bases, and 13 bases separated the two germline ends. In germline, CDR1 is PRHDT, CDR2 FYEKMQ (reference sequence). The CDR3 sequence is CASSLLWGGADTQYF. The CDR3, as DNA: TGTGCCAGCAGCTTACTGTGGGGCGGCGCAGATACGCAGTATTTT.

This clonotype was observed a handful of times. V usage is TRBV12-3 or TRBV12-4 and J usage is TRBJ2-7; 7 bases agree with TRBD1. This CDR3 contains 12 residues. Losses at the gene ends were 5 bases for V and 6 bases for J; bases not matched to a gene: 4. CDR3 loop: CASSPTGSEQYF. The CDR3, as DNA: TGTGCCAGCAGTCCGACAGGGTCCGAGCAGTACTTC.

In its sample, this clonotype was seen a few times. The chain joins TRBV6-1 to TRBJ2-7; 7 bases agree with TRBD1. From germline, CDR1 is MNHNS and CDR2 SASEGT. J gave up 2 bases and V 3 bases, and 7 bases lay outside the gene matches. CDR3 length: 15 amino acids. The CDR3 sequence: CASSEGQSPTYEQYF. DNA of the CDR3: TGTGCCAGCAGTGAGGGACAGTCCCCCACCTACGAGCAGTACTTC.

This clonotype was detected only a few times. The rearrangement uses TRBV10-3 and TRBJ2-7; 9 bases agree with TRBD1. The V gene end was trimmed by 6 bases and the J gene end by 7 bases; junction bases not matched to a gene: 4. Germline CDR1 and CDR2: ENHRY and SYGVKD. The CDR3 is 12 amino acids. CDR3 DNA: TGTGCCATCAGCCGGACAGGGGATGAGCAGTACGTC. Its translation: CAISRTGDEQYV.

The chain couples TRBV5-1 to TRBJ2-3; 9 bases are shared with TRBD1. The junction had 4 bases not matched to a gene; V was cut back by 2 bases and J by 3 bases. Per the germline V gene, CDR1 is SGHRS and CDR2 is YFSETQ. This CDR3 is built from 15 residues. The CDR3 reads CASSLRDRVTDTQYF. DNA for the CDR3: TGCGCCAGCAGCTTACGGGACAGGGTGACAGATACGCAGTATTTT.

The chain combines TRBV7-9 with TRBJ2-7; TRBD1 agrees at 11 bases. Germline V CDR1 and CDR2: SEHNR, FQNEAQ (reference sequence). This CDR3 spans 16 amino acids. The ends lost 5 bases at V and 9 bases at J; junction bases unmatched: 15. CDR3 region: CASSRTDRGLPWLQYV. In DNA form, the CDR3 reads TGTGCCAGCAGCCGAACGGACAGGGGGCTGCCTTGGTTGCAGTACGTC.

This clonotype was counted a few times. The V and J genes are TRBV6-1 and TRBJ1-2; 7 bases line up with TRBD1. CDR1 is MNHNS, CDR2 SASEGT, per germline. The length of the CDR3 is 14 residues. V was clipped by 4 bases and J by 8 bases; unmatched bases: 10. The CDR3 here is CASSGGDRDGGYTF. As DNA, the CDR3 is TGTGCCAGCAGTGGGGGAGACAGGGATGGAGGCTACACCTTC.

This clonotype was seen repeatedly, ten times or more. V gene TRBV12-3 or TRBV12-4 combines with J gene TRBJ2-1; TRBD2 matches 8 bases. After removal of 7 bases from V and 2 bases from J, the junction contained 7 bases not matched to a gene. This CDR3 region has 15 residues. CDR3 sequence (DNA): TGTGCCAGCACTCGAAGCGGGGGAGCCTACAATGAGCAGTTCTTC. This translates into CASTRSGGAYNEQFF.

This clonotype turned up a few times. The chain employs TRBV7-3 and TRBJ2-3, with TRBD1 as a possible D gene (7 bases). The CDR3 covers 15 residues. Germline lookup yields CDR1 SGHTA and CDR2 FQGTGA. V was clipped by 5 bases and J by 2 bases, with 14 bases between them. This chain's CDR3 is CASSPGGLATDTQYF. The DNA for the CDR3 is TGTGCCAGCAGCCCAGGGGGGCTCGCCACAGATACGCAGTATTTT.

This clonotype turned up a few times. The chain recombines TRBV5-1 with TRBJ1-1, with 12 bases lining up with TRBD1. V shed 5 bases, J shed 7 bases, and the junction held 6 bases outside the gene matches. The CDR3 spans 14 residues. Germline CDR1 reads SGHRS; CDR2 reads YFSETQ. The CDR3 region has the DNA TGCGCCAGCAGTAGGGACAGGGGGCAGAGTGAAGCTTTCTTT. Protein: CASSRDRGQSEAFF.